This TCR beta chain was captured in a study of a mutant IDH1 vaccine in newly diagnosed glioma. Assay used: immunoSEQ multiplex PCR; TCRdb lists only in-frame clones, some missing. The sample includes about 30,000 clones, roughly 82% of them seen just once. This clone was seen once. Its antigen remains unidentified. Study-wide points: Vaccination elicited immune responses in 93.3% of patients.

Time point meaning: baseline, week 1 (first vaccination visit). The sample's treatment: pre-vaccination baseline after standard-of-care therapy. Donor diagnoses consisted of new WHO grade 3 or 4 IDH1-mutant, ATRX-lost astrocytomas. Trimming removed 2 bases from V and 2 bases from J, with 7 bases in between. Per the germline V gene, CDR1 is SGHVS and CDR2 is FQNEAQ. This CDR3 spans 13 amino acids. The rearrangement uses TRBV7-8 and TRBJ2-7; weak D call: TRBD2 (5 bases). The receptor's source is a man between 25 and 39 years old with glioma. The sequencing here drew on PBMCs, taken from a glioma patient treated with radiotherapy, temozolomide or both. This CDR3 reads CASSLSGTYEQYF. The CDR3 bases are TGTGCCAGCAGCTTATCGGGGACCTACGAGCAGTACTTC.